The clone carrying this T cell receptor beta chain turned up a few times. The antigen remains undetermined. Each donor was a healthy Caucasian individual from Russia, aged about 6 to 95. PBMCs, at least 6 million per sample, were isolated. This entry comes from a study of blood T cells in healthy people across ages. Study-level results: Observed TCR beta diversity showed a strong correlation with the percentage of naive T cells as measured by flow cytometry.

Trimming stripped 5 bases from V and 3 bases from J, with 13 bases between. CDR3 size: 14 residues. Germline-derived CDR1 and CDR2 are SEHNR and FQNEAQ (reference sequence). A second PCR of roughly 7 to 11 cycles used a sample-barcoded 5' primer and a J-beta primer mix. TCRdb re-derived calls from the 5' RACE reads in MiXCR, one entry per CDR3 protein. The sample consists of 780,000 or so distinct CDR3 sequences, approximately 25% of them appearing once. These data were likewise used in another study, on T cells of mothers and their children. This second study notes: Researchers report slightly higher, though non-significant, overlap in related mother-child pairs than in unrelated pairs.

The V call is TRBV7-9, the J call TRBJ2-5, with a weak D call TRBD2 (5 bases). The sequencing sample was made of blood. This clonotype originated in a boy aged 5-17 years in good health. The CDR3 DNA sequence: TGTGCCAGCAGCCCACTAGTTGAGGAAGAGACCCAGTACTTC. Its translation: CASSPLVEEETQYF. The full variable domain, its missing parts supplied by reference TRBV7-9 and TRBJ2-5, is DTGVSQNPRHKITKRGQNVTFRCDPISEHNRLYWYRQTLGQGPEFLTYFQNEAQLEKSRLLSDRFSAERPKGSFSTLEIQRTEQGDSAMYLCASSPLVEEETQYFGPGTRLLVL.